The 28 T cell receptor beta chains presented below share a single source sample, sequenced in a study of post-analysis software for immune sequencing data. General study findings and limits: Roughly five TRBV segments were more frequent in patients than controls; TRBV5-6, TRBV5-1 and TRBV20-1 belonged to this group.

Unique-molecular-identifier-tagged TCR beta cDNA libraries were used. TCRdb itself ran the PCR reads through MiXCR, one entry per CDR3 protein. Of 650,000 to 850,000 distinct CDR3 sequences in the sample, around 50% were seen once. Their specific antigens are unknown. Sequencing input: blood. The receptors shown here come from a girl aged 10 to 17 with multiple sclerosis.

This chain uses TRBV12-3 or TRBV12-4 with TRBJ2-7; 7 positions agree with TRBD1. V lost 6 bases, J lost 0 bases, and 8 bases stayed unmatched. This CDR3 has 15 amino acids. CDR3 sequence reads: CASSRQGPSSYEQYF. CDR3 bases: TGTGCCAGCAGCAGACAGGGACCAAGCTCCTACGAGCAGTACTTC.

This clonotype has a handful of counts. The chain combines TRBV6-5 with TRBJ2-3; 9 nucleotides match TRBD2. The V and J ends lost 0 bases and 8 bases, in that order; junction bases with no gene match: 18. The CDR3 loop spans 19 amino acids. Germline CDR1 reads MNHEY; CDR2 reads SVGAGI. The CDR3 DNA sequence: TGTGCCAGCAGTTACTCGAGTTGGGTAGCGGGGGCCCCGCGCGGTACGCAGTATTTT. Protein product: CASSYSSWVAGAPRGTQYF.

CDR3 protein: CATGTGNYEQYF. The CDR3 DNA reads as TGTGCCACGGGGACAGGAAATTACGAGCAGTACTTC. The chain combines TRBV10-3 with TRBJ2-4; 8 bases map to TRBD1. The DNA end lines up better with TRBJ2-7; the J call may be wrong. The CDR3 sequence is 12 residues long. CDR1 and CDR2 from the germline V gene are ENHRY and SYGVKD.

The chain combines TRBV2 with TRBJ2-5, with D possibly being TRBD1 or TRBD2 (6 bases each). The end of the DNA aligns better with TRBJ2-7, so the J call may be wrong. The CDR3 is 13 residues long. Germline assignment: CDR1 SNHLY and CDR2 FYNNEI. CDR3: CAVVLRGVYEQYF. The CDR3, as DNA: TGTGCCGTCGTCCTGAGGGGGGTCTACGAGCAGTACTTC.

This chain uses TRBV10-3 with TRBJ2-7, with D possibly matching TRBD1 (6 bases). Trimming cost V 10 bases and J 4 bases, with 17 bases left between them. The CDR3 extends over 13 amino acids. From germline, CDR1 is ENHRY and CDR2 SYGVKD. The CDR3 region has the DNA TGTGCCACCGGGTCGGACAGAACTTACGAGCAGTACTTC. It encodes CATGSDRTYEQYF.

This sequence joins TRBV7-2 and TRBJ2-1; D gene uncertain. Germline V CDR1 and CDR2: SGHTA, FQGNSA. V lost 3 bases, J lost 5 bases, and 11 bases lay in between. The CDR3 has 14 residues. The CDR3 here is CASSFGPSNNEQFF. The CDR3 bases are TGTGCCAGCAGCTTCGGGCCGTCTAACAATGAGCAGTTCTTC.

V usage is TRBV6-1 and J usage is TRBJ2-1, with 14 bases lining up with TRBD2. J gave up 4 bases and V 0 bases, and 5 bases lay outside the gene matches. The CDR3 extends over 18 amino acids. Germline assignment: CDR1 MNHNS and CDR2 SASEGT. CDR3 in DNA: TGTGCCAGCAGTGAAGCAATGGGACTAGCGGGAGTTTACAATGAGCAGTTCTTC. Its translation is CASSEAMGLAGVYNEQFF.

This clonotype was observed a handful of times. The chain is built from TRBV3-1 and TRBJ1-5; no firm D call. V was cut by 0 bases and J by 6 bases, with 6 bases left in between. There are 13 residues in the CDR3. Germline V gene data show CDR1 as LGHDT and CDR2 as YNNKEL (reference sequence). The CDR3 spells CASSQDIGQPQHF. For the CDR3, the DNA is TGTGCCAGCAGCCAAGATATAGGTCAGCCCCAGCATTTT.

This clonotype was seen a few times. V is TRBV5-1 and J is TRBJ2-7; the match to TRBD2 covers 7 bases. Matching the DNA end better, TRBJ2-5 makes the J call doubtful. This CDR3 spans 15 amino acids. Germline loops: CDR1 SGHRS, CDR2 YFSETQ. CDR3 DNA: TGCGCCAGCAGCTCCGAGAGACTAGCAGGCGAGACCCAGTACTTC. Translated: CASSSERLAGETQYF.

A note on this clonotype: One end of the junction varies from germline; a read error may be responsible. CDR3 nucleotide sequence: TGTGCTAGCAGCTTAGTCCCCGGACTAGCTGCGACGTCAGTTTACGAGCAGTACTTC. Its translation: CASSLVPGLAATSVYEQYF. This chain connects TRBV7-7 to TRBJ2-7; 8 bases are a match to TRBD2. Germline values: CDR1 SSHAT, CDR2 FNYEAQ (reference sequence). The CDR3 is made up of 19 amino acids.

This chain joins TRBV2 and TRBJ2-3; TRBD1 agrees at 8 bases. This CDR3 spans 16 amino acids. After removal of 3 bases from V and 5 bases from J, the junction contained 10 bases not matched to a gene. Germline assignment: CDR1 SNHLY and CDR2 FYNNEI. The CDR3 sequence is CASSDLLDRVKDTQYF. The CDR3 nucleotides are TGTGCCAGCAGTGACCTCCTGGACAGGGTTAAAGATACGCAGTATTTT.

The rearrangement joins TRBV20-1 to TRBJ2-3; tentatively, D is TRBD2 (5 bases). The length of the CDR3 is 13 residues. Trimming stripped 6 bases from V and 5 bases from J, with 15 bases between. Germline values: CDR1 DFQATT, CDR2 SNEGSKA (reference sequence). The CDR3, as DNA: TGCAGTGCCCCCCCGGTGGCGGGAGATACGCAGTATTTT. Protein product: CSAPPVAGDTQYF.

The chain couples TRBV24-1 to TRBJ2-3; 9 positions agree with TRBD1. V lost 3 bases to trimming and J lost 0 bases; unmatched junction nucleotides: 3. There are 16 residues in the CDR3. Germline loops: CDR1 KGHDR, CDR2 SFDVKD. For the CDR3, the DNA is TGTGCCACCAGTGATCCAGGACAGGGGAGCACAGATACGCAGTATTTT. It is translated as CATSDPGQGSTDTQYF.

This rearrangement joins TRBV20-1 to TRBJ2-4, with 11 bases matching TRBD1. The closer fit of TRBJ2-7 to the DNA end suggests the J call may be wrong. This CDR3 is 13 amino acids long. Looked up from germline, CDR1 is DFQATT and CDR2 is SNEGSKA (reference sequence). The CDR3 protein is CSARDRGPNEQYF. As DNA, the CDR3 is TGCAGTGCTAGGGACAGGGGGCCCAACGAGCAGTACTTC.

Ten or more counts support this clonotype. The chain links TRBV20-1 to TRBJ2-7, with unresolved D. The CDR3 runs to 11 residues. V shed 3 bases and J shed 3 bases, with 6 bases lying between them. The germline V gene has CDR1 DFQATT and CDR2 SNEGSKA (reference sequence). The CDR3 DNA follows: TGCAGTGCTAGGGACGTCTACGAGCAGTACTTC. Encoded protein: CSARDVYEQYF.

In its sample, this clonotype was seen a few times. The chain has TRBV7-3 and TRBJ1-2; perhaps TRBD1 as D (6 bases). The CDR3 has 14 amino acids. Trimming took 4 bases from V and 0 from J, leaving 9 bases between them. Per germline, CDR1 SGHTA and CDR2 FQGTGA. DNA of the CDR3: TGTGCCAGCAGCTCCGGACAGCCTAACTATGGCTACACCTTC. This translates into CASSSGQPNYGYTF.

The rearrangement joins TRBV7-9 to TRBJ2-3; no definite D call. CDR1 is SEHNR, CDR2 FQNEAQ, per germline (reference sequence). The CDR3 runs to 12 residues. Trimming removed 5 bases from V and 4 bases from J, with 7 bases in between. CDR3 in DNA: TGTGCCAGCAGCCGTCGAGCAGATACGCAGTATTTT. Amino acids: CASSRRADTQYF. The full variable domain, its missing parts supplied by reference TRBV7-9 and TRBJ2-3, is DTGVSQNPRHKITKRGQNVTFRCDPISEHNRLYWYRQTLGQGPEFLTYFQNEAQLEKSRLLSDRFSAERPKGSFSTLEIQRTEQGDSAMYLCASSRRADTQYFGPGTRLTVL.

This chain joins TRBV7-2 and TRBJ2-7, with 9 bases identical to TRBD2. After removal of 0 bases from V and 2 bases from J, the junction contained 2 bases not matched to a gene. The CDR3 loop spans 15 amino acids. From germline, CDR1 is SGHTA and CDR2 FQGNSA. CDR3 DNA: TGTGCCAGCAGCTTAGCAAGGACTAGCGCCTACGAGCAGTACTTC. This translates into CASSLARTSAYEQYF. The complete variable domain, with remaining parts taken from reference TRBV7-2 and TRBJ2-7, reads GAGVSQSPSNKVTEKGKDVELRCDPISGHTALYWYRQSLGQGLEFLIYFQGNSAPDKSGLPSDRFSAERTGGSVSTLTIQRTQQEDSAVYLCASSLARTSAYEQYFGPGTRLTVT.

This clonotype occurred a few times. The chain couples TRBV12-3 or TRBV12-4 to TRBJ2-7, with D unresolved. The V end lost 6 bases, the J end lost 6 bases, and 9 bases lay between the germline ends. This CDR3 is built from 11 residues. DNA of the CDR3: TGTGCCAGCAGCCCCTCGGTCGAGCAGTACTTC. Its translation: CASSPSVEQYF.

The J gene is TRBJ2-1, the V gene TRBV5-1; D is possibly TRBD2 (6 bases). Trimming cost V 7 bases and J 0 bases, with 14 bases left between them. The CDR3 runs to 15 residues. From germline, CDR1 is SGHRS and CDR2 YFSETQ. The CDR3 reads CASYIDGSSYNEQFF. CDR3 sequence (DNA): TGCGCCAGCTACATCGACGGGAGCTCCTACAATGAGCAGTTCTTC.

This clonotype was observed many times. The chain couples TRBV12-3 or TRBV12-4 to TRBJ2-6; no clear D gene. Trimming removed 6 bases at V and 0 bases at J, with 3 bases between. The CDR3 runs 13 residues. CDR3 region: CASRASGANVLTF. The CDR3 nucleotides read TGTGCCAGCAGGGCCTCTGGGGCCAACGTCCTGACTTTC.

The rearrangement joins TRBV5-1 to TRBJ2-4, with D tentatively TRBD2 (6 bases). Germline CDR1 SGHRS, CDR2 YFSETQ. The CDR3 totals 16 residues. Trimming took off 0 bases at V and 3 bases at J, with 13 bases between the two ends. CDR3 coding DNA: TGCGCCAGCAGCTTGGGCGGGACCACACTCAAAAACATTCAGTACTTC. Protein: CASSLGGTTLKNIQYF.

This chain joins TRBV19 and TRBJ1-2, with TRBD1 identical over 9 bases. Trimming removed 6 bases from V and 2 bases from J; junction bases left unmatched: 7. CDR1 and CDR2 from the germline V gene are LNHDA and SQIVND (reference sequence). This CDR3 is built from 15 residues. CDR3 amino acids: CASRPGQGLNYGYTF. The CDR3 DNA reads as TGTGCCAGTAGGCCCGGACAGGGGCTGAACTATGGCTACACCTTC.

This chain uses TRBV20-1 with TRBJ2-1, with D maybe TRBD1 (6 bases). V gave up 0 bases and J gave up 1 base, with 10 bases separating them. CDR3 size: 15 residues. From germline, CDR1 is DFQATT and CDR2 SNEGSKA (reference sequence). The DNA for the CDR3 is TGCAGTGCTAGAGATCCAGGGACATCCTACAATGAGCAGTTCTTC. It is translated as CSARDPGTSYNEQFF.

This clonotype was counted only a few times. The chain recombines TRBV19 with TRBJ1-2, with a possible D match to TRBD1 (5 bases). CDR1 is LNHDA and CDR2 is SQIVND in the germline V gene (reference sequence). V was trimmed by 5 bases and J by 0 bases, leaving 19 bases between them. The length of the CDR3 is 17 residues. DNA for the CDR3: TGTGCCAGTAGTTGGTTATCTGGGGCGGCTTCTAACTATGGCTACACCTTC. This sequence encodes CASSWLSGAASNYGYTF.

The gene calls are TRBV4-1 and TRBJ2-7, with D possibly being TRBD2 (6 bases). Trimming took 2 bases from V and 2 from J, leaving 13 bases between them. The germline gives CDR1 MGHRA, CDR2 YSYEKL. This CDR3 spans 15 amino acids. The CDR3 protein is CASSQWNGGAYEQYF. The CDR3 DNA reads as TGCGCCAGCAGCCAATGGAACGGGGGAGCCTACGAGCAGTACTTC.

This clonotype was found a few times. DNA of the CDR3: TGCGCCAGCAGCTTGTCAGCGACCAACCCCAGGCTGGGGCAGCGAACCTACGAGCAGTACTTC. Its translation is CASSLSATNPRLGQRTYEQYF. This chain connects TRBV5-1 to TRBJ2-7; perhaps TRBD1 as D (5 bases). CDR3 length: 21 amino acids. V dropped 1 base and J dropped 2 bases, with 31 bases sitting between them. CDR1 and CDR2 (germline): SGHRS, YFSETQ.

The gene calls are TRBV11-1 and TRBJ2-1; 8 bases match TRBD2. This CDR3 has 15 amino acids. The ends lost 5 bases at V and 9 bases at J; junction bases unmatched: 12. Germline CDR1 reads SGHAT; CDR2 reads FQDESV (reference sequence). The CDR3 nucleotides are TGTGCCAGCAGCCCCCGACAAGGACTAGCCGGTGAGCAGTTCTTC. Its protein product is CASSPRQGLAGEQFF.